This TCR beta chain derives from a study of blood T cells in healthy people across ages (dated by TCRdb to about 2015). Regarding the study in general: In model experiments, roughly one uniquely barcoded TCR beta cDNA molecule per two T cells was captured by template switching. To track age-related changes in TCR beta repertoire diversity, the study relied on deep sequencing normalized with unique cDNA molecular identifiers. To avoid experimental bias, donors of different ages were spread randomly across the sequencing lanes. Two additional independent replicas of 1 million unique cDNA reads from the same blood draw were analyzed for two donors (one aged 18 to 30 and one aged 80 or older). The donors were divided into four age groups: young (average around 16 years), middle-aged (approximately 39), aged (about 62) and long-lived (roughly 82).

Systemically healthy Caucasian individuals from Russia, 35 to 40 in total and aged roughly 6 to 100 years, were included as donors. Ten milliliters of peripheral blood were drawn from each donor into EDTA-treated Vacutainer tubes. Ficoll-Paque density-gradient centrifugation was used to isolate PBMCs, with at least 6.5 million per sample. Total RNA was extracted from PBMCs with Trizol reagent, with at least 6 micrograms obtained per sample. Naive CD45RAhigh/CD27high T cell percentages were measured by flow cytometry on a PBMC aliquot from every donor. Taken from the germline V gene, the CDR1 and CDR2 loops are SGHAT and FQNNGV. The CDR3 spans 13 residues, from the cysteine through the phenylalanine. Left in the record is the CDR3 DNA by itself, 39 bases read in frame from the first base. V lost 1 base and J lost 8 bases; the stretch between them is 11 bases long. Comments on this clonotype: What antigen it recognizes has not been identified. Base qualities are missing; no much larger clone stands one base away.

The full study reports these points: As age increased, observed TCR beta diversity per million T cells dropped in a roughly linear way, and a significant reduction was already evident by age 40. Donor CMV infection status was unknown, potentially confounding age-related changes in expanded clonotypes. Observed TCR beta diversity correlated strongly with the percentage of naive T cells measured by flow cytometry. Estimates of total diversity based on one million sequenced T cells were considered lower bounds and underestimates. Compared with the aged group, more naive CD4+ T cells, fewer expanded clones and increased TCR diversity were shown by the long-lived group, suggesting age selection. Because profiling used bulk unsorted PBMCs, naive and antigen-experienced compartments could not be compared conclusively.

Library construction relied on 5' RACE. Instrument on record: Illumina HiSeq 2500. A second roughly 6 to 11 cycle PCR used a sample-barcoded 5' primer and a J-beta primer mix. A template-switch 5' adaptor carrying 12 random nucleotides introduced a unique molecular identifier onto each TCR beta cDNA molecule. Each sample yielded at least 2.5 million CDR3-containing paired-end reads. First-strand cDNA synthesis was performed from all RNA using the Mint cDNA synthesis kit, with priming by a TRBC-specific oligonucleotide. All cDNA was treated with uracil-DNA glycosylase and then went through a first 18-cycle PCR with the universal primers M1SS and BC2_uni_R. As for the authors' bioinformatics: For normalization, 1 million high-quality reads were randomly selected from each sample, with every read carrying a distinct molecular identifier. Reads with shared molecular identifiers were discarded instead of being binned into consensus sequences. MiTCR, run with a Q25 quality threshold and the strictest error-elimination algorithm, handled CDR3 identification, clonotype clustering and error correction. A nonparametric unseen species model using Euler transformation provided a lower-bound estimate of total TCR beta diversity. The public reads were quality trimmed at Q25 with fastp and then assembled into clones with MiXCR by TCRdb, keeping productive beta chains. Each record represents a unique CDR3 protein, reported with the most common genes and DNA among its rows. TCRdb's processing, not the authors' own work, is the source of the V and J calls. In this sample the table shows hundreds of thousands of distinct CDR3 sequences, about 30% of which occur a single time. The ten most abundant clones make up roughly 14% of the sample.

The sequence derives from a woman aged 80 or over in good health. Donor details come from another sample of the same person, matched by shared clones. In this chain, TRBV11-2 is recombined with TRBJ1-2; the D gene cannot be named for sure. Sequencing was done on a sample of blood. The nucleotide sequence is TGTGCCAGCAGCTTAGGCACCGAGGGCGGCTACACCTTC. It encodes CASSLGTEGGYTF. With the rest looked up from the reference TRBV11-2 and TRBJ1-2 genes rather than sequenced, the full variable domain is EAGVAQSPRYKIIEKRQSVAFWCNPISGHATLYWYQQILGQGPKLLIQFQNNGVVDDSQLPKDRFSAERLKGVDSTLKIQPAKLEDSAVYLCASSLGTEGGYTFGSGTRLTVV.